Below, 30 T cell receptor beta chains from the same sample are listed, as sequenced in a study of blood T cell repertoires in COVID-19. Clones were sequenced by immunoSEQ multiplex PCR, and TCRdb holds only the in-frame ones, with some missing. The sample yields about 140,000 clones, approximately 79% seen once. The sequencing sample was made of PBMCs or T cells enriched from blood (not recorded which). The receptor source for this set is a woman between 45 and 60 years old who had recovered from COVID-19.

The chain employs TRBV27 and TRBJ2-5, with a tentative D call TRBD1 (5 bases). CDR1 and CDR2 from the germline V gene are MNHEY and SMNVEV (reference sequence). V was cut by 3 bases and J by 6 bases, with 14 bases left in between. The CDR3 is 14 amino acids. The CDR3 DNA reads TGTGCCAGCAGTTTCGGGCAGGGTCCCAAGACCCAGTACTTC. Translated, it gives CASSFGQGPKTQYF.

The CDR3 spells CASSQNRATNEKLFF. CDR3 nucleotide sequence: TGTGCCAGCAGCCAGAACAGGGCAACTAATGAAAAACTGTTTTTT. This rearrangement joins TRBV3-1 (or the pseudogene TRBV3-2) to TRBJ1-4; D might be TRBD1 (6 bases). Germline CDR1 and CDR2: LGHDT and YNNKEL (reference sequence). The V gene lost 3 bases and the J gene lost 0 bases, with 8 bases spanning the gap. CDR3 size: 15 residues.

This chain links TRBV9 with TRBJ1-6; D uncertain. This CDR3 contains 14 residues. From germline, CDR1 is SGDLS and CDR2 YYNGEE. V was pared by 3 bases and J by 0 bases, with 4 bases between. The CDR3 bases are TGTGCCAGCAGCGGGAGCTCCTATAATTCACCCCTCCACTTT. Residues: CASSGSSYNSPLHF.

The chain uses TRBV7-9 and TRBJ2-3; D is undetermined. V dropped 1 base and J dropped 0 bases, with 14 bases sitting between them. The V gene's germline CDR1 is SEHNR and CDR2 FQNEAQ (reference sequence). This CDR3 comprises 17 residues. The CDR3 region is CASSLEIRYTSTDTQYF. The CDR3 coding sequence is TGTGCCAGCAGCTTAGAAATTCGATATACTAGCACAGATACGCAGTATTTT.

The CDR3 sequence is CASRGQATNEKLFF. The CDR3 DNA is TGTGCCAGCAGGGGACAGGCAACTAATGAAAAACTGTTTTTT. The rearrangement uses TRBV28 and TRBJ1-4, with TRBD1 matching over 8 bases. The CDR3 covers 14 residues. The V gene's germline CDR1 is MDHEN and CDR2 SYDVKM. The J segment lost 0 bases and the V segment lost 6 bases, leaving 0 bases of the junction unmatched.

The chain couples TRBV11-3 to TRBJ2-3, with 10 bases lining up with TRBD1. Trimming removed 5 bases from V and 2 bases from J; junction bases left unmatched: 16. CDR1 is SGHNT and CDR2 is YENEEA in the germline V gene. The CDR3 totals 19 residues. The CDR3 DNA follows: TGTGCCAGCAGCCCGGGACAGGGGAGCGCCTCCCACGTCACAGATACGCAGTATTTT. Translated, it gives CASSPGQGSASHVTDTQYF.

The sample holds a few counts of this clone. The CDR3 loop is CASSHNTGAGGNTIYF. CDR3 nucleotide sequence: TGTGCCAGCAGCCATAATACAGGAGCAGGAGGAAACACCATATATTTT. V and J are TRBV4-2 and TRBJ1-3, with a possible D match to TRBD1 (5 bases). CDR1 and CDR2 from the germline V gene are LGHNA and YNFKEQ. The V gene lost 3 bases and the J gene lost 4 bases, with 16 bases spanning the gap. There are 16 residues in the CDR3.

CDR3 protein: CASSFPGSLFNEQFF. The CDR3 coding sequence is TGTGCCAGCAGCTTCCCAGGGTCCCTTTTCAATGAGCAGTTCTTC. The V and J genes are TRBV5-8 and TRBJ2-1, with TRBD1 as a possible D gene (5 bases). CDR3 size: 15 residues. The V gene's germline CDR1 is SGHTS and CDR2 YDEGEE. Trimming removed 2 bases from V and 6 bases from J, with 15 bases in between.

The V call is TRBV5-1, the J call TRBJ2-1; D possibly corresponds to TRBD1 (10 bases). The CDR3 is 17 residues long. Trimming took off 3 bases at V and 7 bases at J, with 23 bases between the two ends. Germline-derived CDR1 and CDR2 are SGHRS and YFSETQ. The CDR3 spells CASSSLAGTGAVNEQFF. CDR3 DNA: TGCGCCAGCAGCTCCCTAGCGGGGACAGGGGCCGTGAATGAGCAGTTCTTC.

This chain links TRBV5-6 with TRBJ2-5; 8 nucleotides align to TRBD1. This CDR3 has 14 amino acids. Losses at the gene ends were 2 bases for V and 2 bases for J; bases not matched to a gene: 2. Germline CDR1 SGHDT, CDR2 YYEEEE. CDR3 coding DNA: TGTGCCAGCAGCTTCGGGACAGGACAAGAGACCCAGTACTTC. It codes for CASSFGTGQETQYF.

The CDR3 loop is CASSLNSRNSPLHF. CDR3 DNA: TGTGCCAGCAGCTTGAATTCCAGGAATTCACCCCTCCACTTT. V is TRBV5-5 and J is TRBJ1-6; D is unresolved. V was cut by 1 base and J by 7 bases, with 9 bases left in between. The CDR3 extends over 14 amino acids. The V gene's germline CDR1 is SGHKS and CDR2 YYEKEE (reference sequence).

V usage is TRBV7-6 and J usage is TRBJ2-1; 10 nucleotides line up with TRBD2. The V gene end was trimmed by 6 bases and the J gene end by 3 bases; junction bases not matched to a gene: 5. The germline gives CDR1 SGHVS, CDR2 FNYEAQ. This CDR3 spans 15 amino acids. Here the CDR3 DNA reads TGTGCCAGCAGGGCCGGGACTAGCGACTACAATGAGCAGTTCTTC. This sequence encodes CASRAGTSDYNEQFF.

V and J are TRBV19 and TRBJ1-6, with D unclear. The CDR3 sequence is 15 residues long. CDR1 is LNHDA, CDR2 SQIVND, per germline (reference sequence). Trimming stripped 3 bases from V and 7 bases from J, with 13 bases between. The CDR3 protein is CASSIPSRGNSPLHF. CDR3 nucleotides: TGTGCCAGTAGTATTCCTAGCCGGGGAAATTCACCCCTCCACTTT.

The V gene is TRBV19, the J gene TRBJ1-1; 7 positions agree with TRBD1. The length of the CDR3 is 13 residues. The V gene end was trimmed by 2 bases and the J gene end by 5 bases; junction bases not matched to a gene: 2. Looked up from germline, CDR1 is LNHDA and CDR2 is SQIVND (reference sequence). Here the CDR3 reads CASSINRGTEAFF. CDR3 nucleotide sequence: TGTGCCAGTAGTATAAACAGGGGTACTGAAGCTTTCTTT.

Worth noting for this clone: The junction differs from germline at one of its ends, possibly a read error. The chain uses TRBV7-7 and TRBJ2-5; D remains ambiguous. The CDR3 loop spans 13 amino acids. CDR1 and CDR2 from the germline V gene are SSHAT and FNYEAQ (reference sequence). The CDR3 here is CASSSRNKETQYF. Written as DNA, the CDR3 is TGTGCTAGCAGCTCTAGGAATAAAGAGACCCAGTACTTC.

The V gene is TRBV11-3, the J gene TRBJ2-2, with 8 bases that match TRBD2. The V gene's germline CDR1 is SGHNT and CDR2 YENEEA. With V trimmed by 5 bases and J by 6 bases, 5 bases remained unmatched. The CDR3 has 14 amino acids. This CDR3 reads CASSAGTRAGELFF. Written as DNA, the CDR3 is TGTGCCAGCAGCGCCGGGACTAGAGCCGGGGAGCTGTTTTTT.

The chain carries TRBV5-1 and TRBJ1-1; a weak D match, TRBD1 (5 bases). Germline V gives CDR1 SGHRS, CDR2 YFSETQ. The germline V and J ends were trimmed by 0 bases and 0 bases, with 15 bases remaining between them. The CDR3 runs to 17 residues. CDR3 sequence reads: CASSLAGGSFMNTEAFF. The CDR3 nucleotides are TGCGCCAGCAGCTTGGCCGGGGGGTCCTTCATGAACACTGAAGCTTTCTTT.

The chain combines TRBV6-2 or TRBV6-3 with TRBJ2-5, with TRBD1 matching 7 bases. The CDR3 is 15 amino acids. From germline, CDR1 is MNHEY and CDR2 SVGEGT. Unmatched junction bases numbered 6, after V lost 5 bases and J lost 0 bases. The CDR3 DNA is TGTGCCAGCAGTCAATACGGACAGGACCAAGAGACCCAGTACTTC. As protein: CASSQYGQDQETQYF.

The chain carries TRBV5-1 and TRBJ2-7, with TRBD1 matching over 10 bases. This CDR3 spans 13 amino acids. Germline CDR1 SGHRS, CDR2 YFSETQ. J was trimmed by 3 bases and V by 3 bases; bases with no gene match: 0. Written as DNA, the CDR3 is TGCGCCAGCAGCTGGGACAGGGGCTACGAGCAGTACTTC. Its translation is CASSWDRGYEQYF.

The genes are TRBV3-1 (or the pseudogene TRBV3-2) and TRBJ2-1; 14 nucleotides align to TRBD2. Germline values: CDR1 LGHDT, CDR2 YNNKEL (reference sequence). CDR3 length: 15 residues. J lost 8 bases, V lost 1 base, and 1 base had no gene match. The DNA for the CDR3 is TGTGCCAGCAGCCAAGTGGGACTAGCGGGGGATGAGCAGTTCTTC. It is translated as CASSQVGLAGDEQFF.

This chain links TRBV14 with TRBJ2-3, with D maybe TRBD1 (6 bases). The germline V gene has CDR1 SGHDN and CDR2 FVKESK. This CDR3 contains 16 residues. V was clipped by 1 base and J by 6 bases, with 17 bases between them. The CDR3 sequence is CASSQGANLDRDTQYF. CDR3 DNA: TGTGCCAGCAGCCAAGGGGCAAACCTAGACAGGGATACGCAGTATTTT. The full variable domain, completed using reference TRBV14 and TRBJ2-3, is EAGVTQFPSHSVIEKGQTVTLRCDPISGHDNLYWYRRVMGKEIKFLLHFVKESKQDESGMPNNRFLAERTGGTYSTLKVQPAELEDSGVYFCASSQGANLDRDTQYFGPGTRLTVL.

The J gene is TRBJ2-7, the V gene TRBV6-5, with D perhaps matching TRBD2 (5 bases). The CDR3 is 15 amino acids. Germline V CDR1 and CDR2: MNHEY, SVGAGI. V shed 4 bases and J shed 5 bases, with 18 bases lying between them. This CDR3 is CASSSKGYAGDEQYF. The DNA for the CDR3 is TGTGCCAGCAGTTCTAAGGGCTACGCGGGCGACGAGCAGTACTTC.

V and J are TRBV20-1 and TRBJ2-1; TRBD1 might be the D (6 bases). In germline, CDR1 is DFQATT, CDR2 SNEGSKA (reference sequence). CDR3 length: 15 amino acids. Trimming cost V 3 bases and J 1 base, with 13 bases left between them. Here the CDR3 reads CSASKGRGSYNEQFF. CDR3 coding DNA: TGCAGTGCTAGTAAGGGCAGGGGTTCCTACAATGAGCAGTTCTTC.

This chain joins TRBV19 and TRBJ1-5; no clear D gene. Trimming took off 3 bases at V and 1 base at J, with 10 bases between the two ends. The CDR3 is 15 residues long. The germline V gene has CDR1 LNHDA and CDR2 SQIVND (reference sequence). This CDR3 reads CASSISGQSNQPQHF. Written as DNA, the CDR3 is TGTGCCAGTAGTATTTCTGGCCAGAGCAATCAGCCCCAGCATTTT.

The V call is TRBV5-1, the J call TRBJ2-4; D remains ambiguous. The germline CDR1 and CDR2 sequences are SGHRS and YFSETQ. Trimming left V 0 bases short and J 8 bases short, with 6 bases between. This CDR3 contains 12 residues. The chain's CDR3 is CASSLGSDIQYF. The DNA for the CDR3 is TGCGCCAGCAGCTTGGGGTCGGACATTCAGTACTTC. Full variable domain (missing parts from reference TRBV5-1 and TRBJ2-4): KAGVTQTPRYLIKTRGQQVTLSCSPISGHRSVSWYQQTPGQGLQFLFEYFSETQRNKGNFPGRFSGRQFSNSRSEMNVSTLELGDSALYLCASSLGSDIQYFGAGTRLSVL.

This clone turned up a few times. The chain links TRBV18 to TRBJ1-1; perhaps TRBD1 as D (5 bases). V lost 3 bases to trimming and J lost 7 bases, with 15 bases between them. CDR1 KGHSH and CDR2 LQKENI come from the germline V gene. The CDR3 is made up of 14 amino acids. Here the CDR3 DNA reads TGTGCCAGCTCACCGGACACGGGGGGATTTGAAGCTTTCTTT. Translated, it gives CASSPDTGGFEAFF.

This chain uses TRBV30 with TRBJ1-1; D is possibly TRBD1 (6 bases). CDR1 GTSNPN and CDR2 SVGIG come from the germline V gene (reference sequence). The ends were cut back, 4 bases at V and 2 bases at J, with 11 bases in the middle. The CDR3 has 13 amino acids. CDR3 loop: CAWTGALNTEAFF. CDR3 nucleotide sequence: TGTGCCTGGACAGGGGCCCTTAACACTGAAGCTTTCTTT.

This rearrangement joins TRBV5-6 to TRBJ2-7, with 9 nucleotides matching TRBD2. In germline, CDR1 is SGHDT, CDR2 YYEEEE. Trimming at V came to 0 bases and at J to 7 bases, leaving 11 bases not matched to a gene. The CDR3 runs 16 residues. The CDR3 loop is CASSLVFSGGSGEQYF. Here the CDR3 DNA reads TGTGCCAGCAGCTTGGTGTTTAGCGGGGGCTCGGGGGAGCAGTACTTC.

The chain couples TRBV7-9 to TRBJ2-7, with D perhaps TRBD2 (6 bases). The germline V and J ends were trimmed by 5 bases and 5 bases, with 28 bases remaining between them. The CDR3 runs 18 residues. The germline CDR1 and CDR2 sequences are SEHNR and FQNEAQ (reference sequence). CDR3 DNA: TGTGCCAGCAGCCGCCGCGGGACTGCGGCGCGGAATCTCGACGAGCAGTACTTC. It codes for CASSRRGTAARNLDEQYF.

This clone has at least ten counts. The V and J genes are TRBV5-6 and TRBJ2-7, with 10 positions matching TRBD1. Germline V gene sequence: CDR1 SGHDT, CDR2 YYEEEE. V shed 0 bases and J 2 bases; nucleotides not matched to a gene: 2. The CDR3 contains 15 residues. The CDR3 region is CASSLAGQGAYEQYF. The CDR3 DNA is TGTGCCAGCAGCTTGGCAGGACAGGGGGCCTACGAGCAGTACTTC. Together with reference TRBV5-6 and TRBJ2-7, the CDR3 gives the full variable domain: DAGVTQSPTHLIKTRGQQVTLRCSPKSGHDTVSWYQQALGQGPQFIFQYYEEEERQRGNFPDRFSGHQFPNYSSELNVNALLLGDSALYLCASSLAGQGAYEQYFGPGTRLTVT.